These 21 T cell receptor beta chains share one sample of origin, sequenced in a study of Ad26.COV2.S vaccination and SARS-CoV-2 variants. Using immunoSEQ multiplex PCR, the repertoire was profiled, and TCRdb retains in-frame clones only, with some absent. The top ten clones hold 3% to 4% of a sample with about 350,000 clones, 92% of them seen once. The sample here was peripheral blood, taken after recovery from COVID-19. The origin of the receptors is a human donor who had recovered from COVID-19.

This chain links TRBV6-5 with TRBJ2-3; 8 bases line up with TRBD1. With V trimmed by 7 bases and J by 2 bases, 8 bases remained unmatched. The CDR3 is 15 amino acids. Germline V gene sequence: CDR1 MNHEY, CDR2 SVGAGI. Here the CDR3 DNA reads TGTGCCAGCACCCTAATCCAGGGGGCCACAGATACGCAGTATTTT. This encodes CASTLIQGATDTQYF.

The chain joins TRBV19 to TRBJ1-5; D is possibly TRBD1 (6 bases). Trimming cost V 3 bases and J 6 bases, with 18 bases left between them. From germline, CDR1 is LNHDA and CDR2 SQIVND (reference sequence). The CDR3 totals 16 residues. Here the CDR3 DNA reads TGTGCCAGTAGTATCCCCACTACAGGGAGTTCTCAGCCCCAGCATTTT. Amino acids: CASSIPTTGSSQPQHF.

The chain combines TRBV19 with TRBJ2-2; D not resolved. Germline loops: CDR1 LNHDA, CDR2 SQIVND (reference sequence). V was cut by 2 bases and J by 3 bases, with 10 bases left in between. This CDR3 has 15 amino acids. The CDR3 nucleotides are TGTGCCAGTAGTATATGGACCATGGACACCGGGGAGCTGTTTTTT. Protein product: CASSIWTMDTGELFF.

This clone came up a few times. This rearrangement joins TRBV6-5 to TRBJ1-1, with 7 bases lining up with TRBD1. The germline V gene has CDR1 MNHEY and CDR2 SVGAGI. This CDR3 comprises 13 residues. Trimming took 7 bases from V and 4 from J; bases not matched to a gene: 6. CDR3 DNA sequence: TGTGCCAGCACCCAGGGGGAGGCCACTGAAGCTTTCTTT. Protein sequence: CASTQGEATEAFF.

The chain employs TRBV3-1 (or the pseudogene TRBV3-2) and TRBJ2-7, with D possibly being TRBD2 (6 bases). CDR1 is LGHDT, CDR2 YNNKEL, per germline (reference sequence). The CDR3 spans 17 residues. Trimming shortened V by 5 bases and J by 3 bases, and 23 bases separated the two germline ends. For the CDR3, the DNA is TGTGCCAGCAGCTCCTCCCTCGGGGAGGCGAACCACTACGAGCAGTACTTC. As protein: CASSSSLGEANHYEQYF.

This chain connects TRBV2 to TRBJ1-6, with 10 bases lining up with TRBD1. Losses at the gene ends were 6 bases for V and 10 bases for J; bases not matched to a gene: 6. The CDR3 extends over 14 amino acids. The germline V gene encodes CDR1 SNHLY and CDR2 FYNNEI. The CDR3 DNA reads TGTGCCAGCAGAGCGACAGGGGGCGTCTCACCCCTCCACTTT. Protein: CASRATGGVSPLHF.

This clone is a singleton in its sample. The chain recombines TRBV3-1 (or the pseudogene TRBV3-2) with TRBJ2-3, with D uncertain. V was shortened by 1 base and J by 6 bases, with 11 bases between the two germline ends. The CDR3 length is 14 residues. Germline V gene lookup returns CDR1 LGHDT and CDR2 YNNKEL (reference sequence). DNA for the CDR3: TGTGCCAGCAGCCAAGCTCCATTCGAGGATACGCAGTATTTT. The encoded protein is CASSQAPFEDTQYF.

The chain has TRBV27 and TRBJ1-5; D unclear. There are 13 residues in the CDR3. Germline V gene data show CDR1 as MNHEY and CDR2 as SMNVEV (reference sequence). Trimming left V 1 base short and J 2 bases short, with 3 bases between. CDR3: CASSLLGNQPQHF. The CDR3 region has the DNA TGTGCCAGCAGTTTATTGGGCAATCAGCCCCAGCATTTT.

The chain carries TRBV10-3 and TRBJ1-2; no firm D call. V was cut by 4 bases and J by 3 bases, with 3 bases left in between. Germline V gene sequence: CDR1 ENHRY, CDR2 SYGVKD. The CDR3 totals 11 residues. CDR3 amino acids: CAISGDYGYTF. The CDR3 bases are TGTGCCATCAGTGGGGACTATGGCTACACCTTC.

The chain uses TRBV5-8 and TRBJ2-5, with TRBD2 matching over 12 bases. Unmatched junction bases numbered 15, after V lost 10 bases and J lost 5 bases. The length of the CDR3 is 16 residues. The V gene's germline CDR1 is SGHTS and CDR2 YDEGEE. The CDR3 sequence is CAAGPSGGAGGETQYF. The CDR3, as DNA: TGTGCCGCCGGCCCTAGCGGGGGGGCCGGGGGTGAGACCCAGTACTTC.

This chain joins TRBV20-1 and TRBJ1-2; D gene unclear. Trimming shortened V by 3 bases and J by 4 bases, and 3 bases separated the two germline ends. CDR3 length: 10 residues. CDR1 is DFQATT, CDR2 SNEGSKA, per germline (reference sequence). The CDR3 loop reads CSASSYGYTF. DNA of the CDR3: TGCAGTGCTAGTTCCTATGGCTACACCTTC.

V is TRBV6-2 or TRBV6-3 and J is TRBJ1-2, with 8 nucleotides matching TRBD1. CDR1 MNHEY and CDR2 SVGEGT come from the germline V gene. The CDR3 loop spans 15 amino acids. The V and J ends lost 0 bases and 4 bases, in that order; junction bases with no gene match: 4. The CDR3 here is CASSYSPGGAYGYTF. For the CDR3, the DNA is TGTGCCAGCAGTTACTCGCCAGGGGGCGCCTATGGCTACACCTTC.

The CDR3 nucleotides are TGTGCCAGCAGTTGGACAGGGAGGCATACGCAGTATTTT. Residues: CASSWTGRHTQYF. The chain employs TRBV5-6 and TRBJ2-3, with 8 bases lining up with TRBD1. Germline CDR1 SGHDT, CDR2 YYEEEE. The CDR3 consists of 13 residues. After removal of 5 bases from V and 7 bases from J, the junction contained 6 bases not matched to a gene.

V is TRBV5-5 and J is TRBJ1-2; D call uncertain. Deletions cut 0 bases from V and 0 bases from J, with 9 bases between. CDR3 size: 15 residues. Germline V gene sequence: CDR1 SGHKS, CDR2 YYEKEE (reference sequence). This chain's CDR3 is CASSLESAANYGYTF. The CDR3 DNA reads as TGTGCCAGCAGCTTGGAGTCGGCAGCTAACTATGGCTACACCTTC.

The J gene is TRBJ2-1, the V gene TRBV7-9, with TRBD1 matching over 8 bases. V trimming: 5 bases; J trimming: 6 bases; junction bases outside the gene matches: 18. From germline, CDR1 is SEHNR and CDR2 FQNEAQ (reference sequence). There are 18 residues in the CDR3. The CDR3 loop reads CASSTRPITGGIGNEQFF. CDR3 coding DNA: TGTGCCAGCAGCACCCGGCCGATAACAGGGGGAATCGGCAATGAGCAGTTCTTC.

This chain connects TRBV5-6 to TRBJ1-2; 7 bases fit TRBD1. The CDR3 is 15 residues long. Germline loops: CDR1 SGHDT, CDR2 YYEEEE. V was pared by 2 bases and J by 3 bases, with 7 bases of the junction left unmatched. For the CDR3, the DNA is TGTGCCAGCAGCTTCCCCGGGACAGTGGACTATGGCTACACCTTC. Its protein product is CASSFPGTVDYGYTF.

This chain uses TRBV13 with TRBJ2-3, with 7 bases identical to TRBD1. The germline CDR1 and CDR2 sequences are PRHDT and FYEKMQ (reference sequence). The CDR3 has 15 residues. Trimming cost V 4 bases and J 3 bases; bases outside gene matches: 7. This CDR3 is CASSSRQGHTDTQYF. CDR3 bases: TGTGCCAGCAGCTCTCGACAGGGTCATACAGATACGCAGTATTTT.

J is TRBJ1-2 and V is TRBV5-5, with D hard to call. The CDR3 length is 13 residues. V lost 4 bases, J lost 7 bases, and 14 bases lay in between. Per the germline V gene, CDR1 is SGHKS and CDR2 is YYEKEE (reference sequence). For the CDR3, the DNA is TGTGCCAGCAGCCCGGCTCTTTCCCCTGGCTACACCTTC. Its protein is CASSPALSPGYTF.

This chain connects TRBV4-1 to TRBJ1-3; D is ambiguous. V was cut by 0 bases and J by 0 bases, with 18 bases left in between. The germline V gene has CDR1 MGHRA and CDR2 YSYEKL. The CDR3 consists of 19 residues. CDR3 amino acids: CASSQDGFMSPSSGNTIYF. The DNA of the CDR3 is TGCGCCAGCAGCCAAGACGGATTTATGAGCCCTAGCTCTGGAAACACCATATATTTT.

V is TRBV5-1 and J is TRBJ1-5; 9 nucleotides agree with TRBD1. The CDR3 runs 16 residues. J gave up 2 bases and V 0 bases, and 3 bases lay outside the gene matches. Germline lookup yields CDR1 SGHRS and CDR2 YFSETQ. The CDR3 nucleotides are TGCGCCAGCAGCTTGGGGGACAGGGAGGGCAATCAGCCCCAGCATTTT. Protein product: CASSLGDREGNQPQHF.

This sequence joins TRBV19 and TRBJ1-1; TRBD1 matches at 10 bases. With V trimmed by 3 bases and J by 6 bases, 10 bases remained unmatched. Germline V gene lookup returns CDR1 LNHDA and CDR2 SQIVND (reference sequence). The CDR3 is made up of 16 amino acids. CDR3 residues: CASSILTGGGISEAFF. DNA for the CDR3: TGTGCCAGTAGTATTTTGACAGGGGGCGGTATCTCTGAAGCTTTCTTT.